This T cell receptor beta chain appears in the sequencing data of a study of patients and donors after allogeneic stem cell transplantation. Germline V lookup: CDR1 SQVTM, CDR2 ANQGSEA. CDR3 length: 16 amino acids. The germline V and J ends were trimmed by 3 bases and 0 bases, with 18 bases remaining between them. This clonotype was seen at least ten times. TCRdb passed the RT-PCR reads through MiXCR, listing each CDR3 protein once. The data contain about 87,000 distinct CDR3 sequences, 4.5% to 5% of them singletons. The specimen sequenced was blood, either unsorted or a sorted T cell fraction (not recorded which). The TCR sequence derives from a human donor who was either an allogeneic HSCT recipient or a stem cell or donor lymphocyte infusion donor (not recorded which). It is not recorded whose cells these are; they may come from a transplant donor. The chain uses TRBV29-1 and TRBJ2-7; TRBD2 is a possible D gene (5 bases). CDR3 sequence: CSVDDPGKGSSYEQYF. The CDR3 bases are TGCAGCGTTGACGACCCAGGAAAAGGGAGCTCCTACGAGCAGTACTTC.